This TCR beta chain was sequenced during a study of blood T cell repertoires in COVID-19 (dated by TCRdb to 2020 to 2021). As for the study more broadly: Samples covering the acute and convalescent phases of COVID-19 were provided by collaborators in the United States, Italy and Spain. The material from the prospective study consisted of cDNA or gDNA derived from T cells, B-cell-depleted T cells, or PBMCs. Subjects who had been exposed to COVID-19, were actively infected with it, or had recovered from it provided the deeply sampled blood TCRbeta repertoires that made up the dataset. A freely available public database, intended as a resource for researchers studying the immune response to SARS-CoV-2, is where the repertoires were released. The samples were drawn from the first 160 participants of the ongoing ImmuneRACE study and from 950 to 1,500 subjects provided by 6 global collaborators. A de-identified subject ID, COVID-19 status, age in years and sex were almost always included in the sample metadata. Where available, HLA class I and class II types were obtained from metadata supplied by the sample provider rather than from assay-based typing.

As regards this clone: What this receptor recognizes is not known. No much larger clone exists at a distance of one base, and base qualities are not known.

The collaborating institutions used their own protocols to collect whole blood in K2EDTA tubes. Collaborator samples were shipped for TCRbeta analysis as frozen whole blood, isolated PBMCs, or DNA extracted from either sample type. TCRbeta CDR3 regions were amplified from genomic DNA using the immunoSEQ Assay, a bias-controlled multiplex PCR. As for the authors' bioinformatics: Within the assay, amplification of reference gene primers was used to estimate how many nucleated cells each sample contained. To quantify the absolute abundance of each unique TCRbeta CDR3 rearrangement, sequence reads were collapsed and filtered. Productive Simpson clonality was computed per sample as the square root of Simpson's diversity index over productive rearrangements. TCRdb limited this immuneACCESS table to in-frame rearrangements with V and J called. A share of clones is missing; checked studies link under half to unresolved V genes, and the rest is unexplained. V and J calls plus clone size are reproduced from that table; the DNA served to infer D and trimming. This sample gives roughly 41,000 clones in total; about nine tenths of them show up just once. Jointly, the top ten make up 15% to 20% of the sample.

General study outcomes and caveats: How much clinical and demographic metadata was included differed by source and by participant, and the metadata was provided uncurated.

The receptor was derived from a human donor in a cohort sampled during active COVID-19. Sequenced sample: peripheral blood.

CDR3 reads: CASSQVPLTGIGNYGYTF. The nucleotides are TGCGCCAGCAGCCAAGTTCCCCTGACAGGGATTGGTAACTATGGCTACACCTTC. The chain links TRBV4-3 with TRBJ1-2, with 7 bases aligning to TRBD1. After removal of 1 base from V and 1 base from J, the junction retains 12 bases not matched to a gene. Reading the germline V gene gives CDR1 LGHNA and CDR2 YSLEER. Measured from the cysteine to the phenylalanine, the CDR3 is 18 residues long. The CDR3 DNA has 54 bases and is translated from base 1.